This TCR beta chain was identified in a study of shared clonotypes between healthy human individuals. The CDR3 extends over 16 amino acids. Trimming cost V 3 bases and J 1 base; bases outside gene matches: 5. Germline V gives CDR1 LNHDA, CDR2 SQIVND (reference sequence). The data were produced by immunoSEQ multiplex PCR, yet TCRdb's version contains in-frame clones alone and is incomplete. The table shows under 2,000,000 clones, with approximately 95% occurring only once. Comment on this clone: The antigen is not known.

Broader study findings: Around 5% of naive CD4 clonotypes were common to four donors. Generation probabilities were higher for clonotypes shared across all four sorted-subset donors than for unshared ones. What rarefaction showed was incomplete sorted-subset sequencing despite large depth.

CD45RO-negative cells were positively selected for CCR7, leaving out terminally differentiated effector memory CD45RA+ cells. Those who donated, Caucasian adults without exception, all lived in Nashville, Tennessee. The chain couples TRBV19 to TRBJ1-1; 10 nucleotides line up with TRBD1. The source of this sequence is a man between 18 and 29 years old in good health. The sample taken for sequencing was naive CD8+ T cells sorted from blood. This CDR3 reads CASSMGQGSPNTEAFF. For the CDR3, the DNA is TGTGCCAGTAGTATGGGACAGGGGAGCCCGAACACTGAAGCTTTCTTT.